One sample yielded the 10 T cell receptor beta chains listed below, sequenced in a study of CD8 T cells in ankylosing spondylitis. For these receptors, no antigen is known. Whole-study findings and limits: Blood of patients with ankylosing spondylitis appeared to be characterized by a TCR beta motif of several highly homologous variants.

TCRdb reprocessed the 5' RACE reads with MiXCR, giving one entry per CDR3 protein. This sample has some 400,000 distinct CDR3 sequences, with about a fifth found just once. The sample consisted of blood, either unsorted or a sorted T cell fraction (not recorded which). These receptors originate from a male donor with ankylosing spondylitis.

The chain uses TRBV2 and TRBJ2-7; D gene ambiguous. The V gene lost 6 bases and the J gene lost 0 bases, with 15 bases spanning the gap. The germline V gene has CDR1 SNHLY and CDR2 FYNNEI. CDR3 length equals 15 residues. Here the CDR3 reads CASRESALSSYEQYF. In DNA, the CDR3 is TGTGCCAGCAGAGAGTCCGCATTAAGCTCCTACGAGCAGTACTTC.

This clonotype was counted between two and nine times. This chain links TRBV4-1 with TRBJ2-5; TRBD2 agrees at 7 bases. The CDR3 covers 16 residues. V trimming: 4 bases; J trimming: 0 bases; junction bases outside the gene matches: 8. Germline CDR1 reads MGHRA; CDR2 reads YSYEKL. CDR3 loop: CASSPNQAGYQETQYF. CDR3 nucleotide sequence: TGCGCCAGCAGCCCTAACCAAGCGGGATACCAAGAGACCCAGTACTTC.

The chain joins TRBV6-5 to TRBJ1-1; D gene ambiguous. Trimming took 0 bases from V and 10 from J, leaving 15 bases between them. The germline V gene encodes CDR1 MNHEY and CDR2 SVGAGI. This CDR3 region has 14 residues. In DNA, the CDR3 is TGTGCCAGCAGTTACTCCTCAGCGTCGGTTTCAGCTTTCTTT. Its translation: CASSYSSASVSAFF.

In this sample, this clonotype turned up a few times. V usage is TRBV7-3 and J usage is TRBJ2-5; the D is unclear. The ends were cut back, 5 bases at V and 1 base at J, with 8 bases in the middle. Per the germline V gene, CDR1 is SGHTA and CDR2 is FQGTGA. The CDR3 is 13 amino acids. CDR3 loop: CASSDTPQETQYF. CDR3 in DNA: TGTGCCAGCAGCGACACACCCCAAGAGACCCAGTACTTC.

The rearrangement joins TRBV19 to TRBJ1-6; 8 nucleotides match TRBD1. The V gene end was trimmed by 8 bases and the J gene end by 10 bases; junction bases not matched to a gene: 16. CDR3 length: 16 residues. Germline lookup yields CDR1 LNHDA and CDR2 SQIVND (reference sequence). In DNA, the CDR3 is TGTGCCAGTTCCATCCGGGACAGGACCGTGGGGTCACCCCTCCACTTT. Translating gives CASSIRDRTVGSPLHF.

The J gene is TRBJ2-7, the V gene TRBV2, with D possibly matching TRBD1 (6 bases). Trimming removed 3 bases at V and 1 base at J, with 10 bases between. CDR1 and CDR2 (germline): SNHLY, FYNNEI. The CDR3 sequence is 14 residues long. Here the CDR3 reads CASSDTGISYEQYF. The CDR3 DNA follows: TGTGCCAGCAGTGATACAGGGATTTCCTACGAGCAGTACTTC.

The sample holds a few counts of this clonotype. J is TRBJ2-1 and V is TRBV12-3 or TRBV12-4, with D perhaps TRBD2 (6 bases). The germline V and J ends were trimmed by 3 bases and 0 bases, with 9 bases remaining between them. The CDR3 length is 15 residues. The CDR3 DNA sequence: TGTGCCAGCAGTTTTGCGGGGAGCTCCTACAATGAGCAGTTCTTC. Protein sequence: CASSFAGSSYNEQFF.

This clonotype has a single count. Here the CDR3 reads CASSPDGSNYGYTF. As DNA, the CDR3 is TGCGCCAGCAGCCCGGACGGGTCTAACTATGGCTACACCTTC. The chain is built from TRBV5-1 and TRBJ1-2; D is undetermined. The CDR3 contains 14 residues. The germline CDR1 and CDR2 sequences are SGHRS and YFSETQ. Deletions cut 4 bases from V and 0 bases from J, with 10 bases between.

The CDR3, as DNA: TGTGCCAGCAGCCGACTAGCGGGAGACAACAATGAGCAGTTCTTC. Translation gives CASSRLAGDNNEQFF. The V call is TRBV6-1, the J call TRBJ2-1; TRBD2 matches at 12 bases. Germline lookup yields CDR1 MNHNS and CDR2 SASEGT. J was trimmed by 5 bases and V by 6 bases; bases with no gene match: 5. The CDR3 runs to 15 residues.

J is TRBJ2-1 and V is TRBV9, with 10 bases aligning to TRBD2. This CDR3 has 14 residues. CDR1 and CDR2 (germline): SGDLS, YYNGEE. After removal of 5 bases from V and 8 bases from J, the junction contained 7 bases not matched to a gene. CDR3 sequence: CASSKLAGLDEQFF. Written as DNA, the CDR3 is TGTGCCAGCAGTAAACTAGCGGGATTGGATGAGCAGTTCTTC.